The clone carrying this TCR beta chain is categorized as medium-sized. Its specificity is not known. The data belong to a study of T-cell reconstitution after alpha-beta-depleted transplantation in children. The study, taken as a whole, reports: Several hundred expanded graft clones reportedly supplied alpha-beta T cells about two months after transplant.

It was with unique molecular identifiers that the TCRbeta library was prepared. TCRdb reanalysed the PCR reads using MiXCR and keeps one entry per CDR3 protein. The sample has 6,200 or so distinct CDR3 sequences, roughly 14% seen once. This CDR3 contains 13 residues. The V end was cut by 4 bases, the J end by 7 bases, with 11 bases between. This TCR was sampled from a boy aged 10-17 years with acute lymphoblastic leukemia, due to receive a stem cell transplant. The gene calls are TRBV12-3 or TRBV12-4 and TRBJ1-5; D remains ambiguous. The starting material was PBMCs, obtained before TCRalphabeta/CD19-depleted stem cell transplant. CDR3 sequence (DNA): TGTGCCAGCAGTTCCGGGGTGGGACAGCCCCAGCATTTT. This codes for CASSSGVGQPQHF.